This T cell receptor (beta chain) was captured by sequencing in a study of T cell clonotyping in hematopoietic cell transplantation. Findings of the study overall: No sorting was done, leaving CD4 and CD8 contributions mixed.

Time point specified: recipient sample about 28 days before transplant, after cytoreduction. Blood collection times were about day -28 and days 30, 100, 180 posttransplant. In the case of this clone: Antigen: not known.

Trimming cost V 0 bases and J 2 bases, with 21 bases left between them. Germline values: CDR1 SGHDT, CDR2 YYEEEE. The CDR3 has 18 residues. Clones were read by immunoSEQ multiplex PCR, and TCRdb kept only the in-frame ones, dropping some. The sample contains approximately 80,000 clones, 90% to 97% of which appear only once. The chain has TRBV5-6 and TRBJ2-7, with a tentative D call TRBD2 (7 bases). The receptor's source is a woman in her 50s with acute myeloid leukemia. Some clones in this sample may be carry-over from other donors' samples. The sample in question was peripheral blood mononuclear cells, obtained before stem cell transplant. The CDR3 region is CASSLEGGGSAPPYEQYF. The CDR3 DNA is TGTGCCAGCAGCTTGGAAGGGGGGGGGTCCGCCCCCCCCTACGAGCAGTACTTC.